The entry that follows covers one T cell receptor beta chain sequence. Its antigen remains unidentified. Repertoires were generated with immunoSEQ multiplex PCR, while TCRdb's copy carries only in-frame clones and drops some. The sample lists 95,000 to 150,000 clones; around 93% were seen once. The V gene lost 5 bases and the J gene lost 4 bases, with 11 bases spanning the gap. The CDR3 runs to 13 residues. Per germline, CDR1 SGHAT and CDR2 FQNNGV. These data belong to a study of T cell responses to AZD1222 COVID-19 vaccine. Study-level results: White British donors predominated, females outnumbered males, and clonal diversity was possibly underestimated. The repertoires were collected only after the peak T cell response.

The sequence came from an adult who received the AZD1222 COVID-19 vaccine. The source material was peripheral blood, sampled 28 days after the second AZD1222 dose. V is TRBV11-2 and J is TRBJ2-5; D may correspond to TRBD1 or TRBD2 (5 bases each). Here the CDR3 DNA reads TGTGCCAGCAGCCTAGGGACGGGAGAGACCCAGTACTTC. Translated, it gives CASSLGTGETQYF.